The subject of this entry is one TCR beta chain. No antigen is known for it. The sample is drawn from a study of radiation and T cells in renal cell carcinoma. Study-wide background: Nephrectomy followed 15 Gy stereotactic body radiation by 4 weeks.

Trimming removed 11 bases from V and 0 bases from J, with 20 bases in between. This CDR3 has 15 residues. CDR1 is MNHNY, CDR2 SVGAGI, per germline (reference sequence). Time point reported: baseline pretreatment blood. The treatment denotes: 15 Gy SBRT to primary tumor, nephrectomy 4 weeks later. Blood was sampled at baseline, 2 weeks and 4 weeks after SBRT. The study's findings and limits: From baseline, blood top tumor clonotypes peaked at 2 weeks post-radiation.

Repertoires were generated with immunoSEQ multiplex PCR, while TCRdb's copy carries only in-frame clones and drops some. The table records roughly 150,000 clones, less than 90% of them present only once. The chain joins TRBV6-6 to TRBJ2-7, with no clear D. This sequence originates from a woman in her 70s with renal cell carcinoma. The sample was blood, taken from a patient whose treatment included radiotherapy and nephrectomy. CDR3: CASSMGRTSSYEQYF. The CDR3, as DNA: TGTGCCTCCTCCATGGGTAGGACGAGCTCCTACGAGCAGTACTTC.